One sample yielded the 6 T cell receptor beta chains listed below, sequenced in a study of T cell repertoires in cytomegalovirus infection. These receptors are not linked to any known antigen. TCRdb reprocessed the reads with MiXCR, giving one entry per CDR3 protein. The table has roughly 350,000 distinct CDR3 sequences, about 35% seen once. The source was cultured PBMCs, collected from culture after CMV antigen stimulation. These receptors originate from a human donor in good health (CMV status not recorded). Some clones in this sample may be carry-over from other donors' samples.

This chain links TRBV7-9 with TRBJ1-4; no clear D gene. CDR1 and CDR2 from the germline V gene are SEHNR and FQNEAQ (reference sequence). The CDR3 extends over 14 amino acids. With 6 bases removed from V and 5 bases from J, the gap between germline ends came to 13 bases. The CDR3 bases are TGTGCCAGCAGTCGTTTTGGAGCGAATGAAAAACTGTTTTTT. Encoded protein: CASSRFGANEKLFF.

This rearrangement joins TRBV7-2 to TRBJ2-2; 15 bases agree with TRBD2. Looked up from germline, CDR1 is SGHTA and CDR2 is FQGNSA. V trimming: 6 bases; J trimming: 8 bases; junction bases outside the gene matches: 7. The CDR3 contains 16 residues. The CDR3 DNA reads TGTGCCAGCAGACCGCCGGGACTAGCGGGAGGAGGGGAGCTGTTTTTT. It encodes CASRPPGLAGGGELFF.

The chain combines TRBV5-4 with TRBJ2-5; TRBD2 matches 14 bases. This CDR3 region has 17 residues. The V gene's germline CDR1 is SGHNT and CDR2 YYREEE (reference sequence). Trimming removed 4 bases from V and 4 bases from J; junction bases left unmatched: 9. CDR3 amino acids: CASSQTSGRAGRETQYF. In DNA, the CDR3 is TGTGCCAGCAGCCAGACTAGCGGGAGGGCGGGGCGAGAGACCCAGTACTTC.

The sample holds many counts of this clonotype. This chain uses TRBV28 with TRBJ2-7; TRBD1 agrees at 7 bases. Germline CDR1 and CDR2: MDHEN and SYDVKM. This CDR3 comprises 12 residues. The V and J ends lost 3 bases and 8 bases, in that order; junction bases with no gene match: 4. In nucleotides, the CDR3 is TGTGCCAGCAGTTTCGGGACAGTCCAGCAGTACTTC. This sequence encodes CASSFGTVQQYF.

This clonotype was detected a few times. This chain joins TRBV7-9 and TRBJ2-1; D possibly corresponds to TRBD1 (6 bases). This CDR3 region has 13 residues. The germline CDR1 and CDR2 sequences are SEHNR and FQNEAQ (reference sequence). Trimming cost V 11 bases and J 4 bases, with 15 bases left between them. CDR3 in amino acids: CALGATLYNEQFF. The CDR3 DNA reads as TGTGCCCTGGGGGCTACCCTGTACAATGAGCAGTTCTTC.

CDR3 DNA sequence: TGTGCCAGCAGGGAACAGGGGGTGGAAGAGACCCAGTACTTC. It codes for CASREQGVEETQYF. The V gene is TRBV28, the J gene TRBJ2-5, with 8 positions matching TRBD1. V lost 6 bases, J lost 3 bases, and 6 bases stayed unmatched. Germline CDR1 reads MDHEN; CDR2 reads SYDVKM. The CDR3 is 14 residues long.